These 32 T cell receptor beta chains were sequenced from one sample in a study of blood T cell repertoires in COVID-19. Sequenced by immunoSEQ multiplex PCR; TCRdb stores in-frame clones only, minus some. The sample lists some 150,000 clones, approximately 86% occurring once. The specimen was peripheral blood. The source of these receptors is a human donor in a cohort sampled during active COVID-19.

The chain has TRBV4-1 and TRBJ2-5; 10 positions agree with TRBD2. Trimming took 2 bases from V and 5 from J; bases not matched to a gene: 8. CDR1 and CDR2 (germline): MGHRA, YSYEKL. The CDR3 is 16 amino acids. The CDR3 coding sequence is TGCGCCAGCAGCCAAAAAATTAGCGGGAGGCCGGAGACCCAGTACTTC. Encoded protein: CASSQKISGRPETQYF.

V usage is TRBV7-2 and J usage is TRBJ2-5; 7 bases are a match to TRBD2. Germline values: CDR1 SGHTA, CDR2 FQGNSA. The CDR3 runs to 14 residues. With 3 bases clipped from V and 2 bases from J, the junction kept 3 bases outside the gene matches. In nucleotides, the CDR3 is TGTGCCAGCAGCTTCACGGGACTACAAGAGACCCAGTACTTC. This translates into CASSFTGLQETQYF.

The gene calls are TRBV27 and TRBJ2-1; 9 positions match TRBD1. After removal of 4 bases from V and 1 base from J, the junction contained 17 bases not matched to a gene. This CDR3 region has 20 residues. Germline CDR1 MNHEY, CDR2 SMNVEV (reference sequence). This chain's CDR3 is CASSYRGQGLRDRSYNEQFF. In DNA form, the CDR3 reads TGTGCCAGCAGTTACCGGGGACAGGGACTGCGGGATCGTTCCTACAATGAGCAGTTCTTC.

The chain combines TRBV6-5 with TRBJ1-2; D gene unclear. The CDR3 contains 13 residues. Trimming took off 7 bases at V and 6 bases at J, with 15 bases between the two ends. From germline, CDR1 is MNHEY and CDR2 SVGAGI. For the CDR3, the DNA is TGTGCCAGCAAAAGAGACATACTGGATGGCTACACCTTC. This gives the protein CASKRDILDGYTF.

The chain has TRBV9 and TRBJ1-1, with D tentatively TRBD1 (6 bases). The CDR3 loop spans 14 amino acids. V shed 4 bases and J shed 1 base, with 11 bases lying between them. Per germline, CDR1 SGDLS and CDR2 YYNGEE. The CDR3 reads CASSFGTSNTEAFF. CDR3 nucleotides: TGTGCCAGCAGCTTCGGGACATCGAACACTGAAGCTTTCTTT.

The chain links TRBV7-9 to TRBJ2-5; weak D call: TRBD2 (5 bases). V shed 2 bases and J shed 3 bases, with 22 bases lying between them. CDR1 is SEHNR and CDR2 is FQNEAQ in the germline V gene (reference sequence). The CDR3 is 18 amino acids. The CDR3 nucleotides are TGTGCCAGCAGCTTATGGTCGGGGTTTTGGGTAGGAAAAGAGACCCAGTACTTC. Residues: CASSLWSGFWVGKETQYF.

The chain combines TRBV7-6 with TRBJ2-7; D remains unclear. This CDR3 has 13 residues. CDR1 is SGHVS, CDR2 FNYEAQ, per germline. V gave up 5 bases and J gave up 9 bases, with 17 bases separating them. In DNA form, the CDR3 reads TGTGCCAGCAGCGGAGACCGGTCCTCCCGGCAGTACTTC. This encodes CASSGDRSSRQYF.

J is TRBJ2-1 and V is TRBV18, with 7 bases identical to TRBD1. The germline V gene has CDR1 KGHSH and CDR2 LQKENI. The J segment lost 9 bases and the V segment lost 6 bases, leaving 11 bases of the junction unmatched. The CDR3 contains 14 residues. DNA for the CDR3: TGTGCCAGCTCTCCAAGACCGACAGGGATTGAGCAGTTCTTC. Its protein is CASSPRPTGIEQFF.

V is TRBV6-5 and J is TRBJ2-7; no reliable D call. V lost 5 bases and J 0 bases, leaving 11 bases between the germline ends. Per germline, CDR1 MNHEY and CDR2 SVGAGI. The CDR3 contains 14 residues. The CDR3 sequence: CASSPPTTSYEQYF. CDR3 bases: TGTGCCAGCAGTCCCCCCACTACCTCCTACGAGCAGTACTTC.

The DNA for the CDR3 is TGTGCCAGCAGCCAAGATTTAGCGGATTCACCCCTCCACTTT. Its protein is CASSQDLADSPLHF. This sequence joins TRBV3-1 (or the pseudogene TRBV3-2) and TRBJ1-6; D gene uncertain. This CDR3 is built from 14 residues. Per germline, CDR1 LGHDT and CDR2 YNNKEL (reference sequence). Trimming left V 0 bases short and J 8 bases short, with 8 bases between.

This rearrangement joins TRBV5-6 to TRBJ2-7; a possible D gene is TRBD1 (5 bases). The CDR3 is 14 residues long. Germline values: CDR1 SGHDT, CDR2 YYEEEE. Trimming took off 0 bases at V and 2 bases at J, with 9 bases between the two ends. The CDR3 nucleotides read TGTGCCAGCAGCTTGGGGGGCGTTACCTACGAGCAGTACTTC. Its protein is CASSLGGVTYEQYF.

A few counts support this clone. The gene calls are TRBV13 and TRBJ2-7, with no clear D. V lost 2 bases to trimming and J lost 1 base, with 9 bases between them. The CDR3 extends over 14 amino acids. In germline, CDR1 is PRHDT, CDR2 FYEKMQ (reference sequence). CDR3 in DNA: TGTGCCAGCAGCTTATGGGCTAAATCCTACGAGCAGTACTTC. Protein: CASSLWAKSYEQYF.

This clone was seen a handful of times. The genes are TRBV4-2 and TRBJ2-7, with TRBD2 identical over 7 bases. The length of the CDR3 is 15 residues. CDR1 and CDR2 (germline): LGHNA, YNFKEQ. V lost 1 base and J lost 3; bases outside the gene matches: 6. This CDR3 is CASSQVRLADYEQYF. Here the CDR3 DNA reads TGTGCCAGCAGCCAAGTGCGGCTAGCGGACTACGAGCAGTACTTC.

This clone was recorded once. J is TRBJ2-2 and V is TRBV7-9, with D possibly TRBD2 on 6 matching bases. Germline V gives CDR1 SEHNR, CDR2 FQNEAQ (reference sequence). Trimming cost V 3 bases and J 3 bases, with 8 bases left between them. The CDR3 extends over 14 amino acids. The CDR3: CASSLGGDTGELFF. The CDR3 bases are TGTGCCAGCAGCTTGGGGGGAGACACCGGGGAGCTGTTTTTT.

The genes are TRBV11-2 and TRBJ2-5, with D possibly TRBD1 on 5 matching bases. Trimming took 5 bases from V and 4 from J, leaving 20 bases between them. Germline V CDR1 and CDR2: SGHAT, FQNNGV. The CDR3 runs 16 residues. This CDR3 is CASSGTVTAGAETQYF. DNA for the CDR3: TGTGCCAGCAGCGGCACGGTAACAGCTGGGGCAGAGACCCAGTACTTC.

V gene TRBV2 combines with J gene TRBJ2-7; D might be TRBD2 (5 bases). There are 15 residues in the CDR3. CDR1 and CDR2 (germline): SNHLY, FYNNEI. V was pared by 4 bases and J by 5 bases, with 18 bases between. The CDR3: CASSAQVSVGHEQYF. In DNA form, the CDR3 reads TGTGCCAGCAGTGCCCAGGTTAGCGTCGGGCACGAGCAGTACTTC.

The chain employs TRBV28 and TRBJ2-1, with 13 bases matching TRBD2. J lost 9 bases, V lost 5 bases, and 10 bases had no gene match. The germline V gene encodes CDR1 MDHEN and CDR2 SYDVKM. CDR3 length: 16 residues. The CDR3 sequence is CASSRTSGRGDSEQFF. The CDR3 DNA reads TGTGCCAGCAGTCGGACTAGCGGGAGAGGGGATAGTGAGCAGTTCTTC.

The V call is TRBV12-3 or TRBV12-4, the J call TRBJ2-2; a weak D match, TRBD1 (5 bases). The CDR3 runs 13 residues. V was trimmed by 5 bases and J by 5 bases, leaving 9 bases between them. This chain's CDR3 is CASSDSGTGELFF. The DNA for the CDR3 is TGTGCCAGCAGTGATTCAGGGACCGGGGAGCTGTTTTTT.

The chain uses TRBV5-6 and TRBJ1-1, with 10 bases fitting TRBD1. The trim removed 0 bases at V and 0 bases at J, leaving 8 bases unmatched. The CDR3 has 18 amino acids. Germline CDR1 and CDR2: SGHDT and YYEEEE. The CDR3: CASSLAGGQGLMNTEAFF. The CDR3 nucleotides are TGTGCCAGCAGCTTGGCCGGGGGACAGGGGCTCATGAACACTGAAGCTTTCTTT.

This clone came up many times. The rearrangement links TRBV5-1 to TRBJ2-7; D remains unclear. Germline V gives CDR1 SGHRS, CDR2 YFSETQ. Trimming took 0 bases from V and 2 from J, leaving 9 bases between them. The CDR3 covers 14 residues. The DNA for the CDR3 is TGCGCCAGCAGCTTGGACAGAGCTACCTACGAGCAGTACTTC. This codes for CASSLDRATYEQYF.

The CDR3 is CASSQDSLAGPYEQYF. The CDR3, as DNA: TGCGCCAGCAGCCAAGATTCACTAGCGGGACCCTACGAGCAGTACTTC. The V call is TRBV4-1, the J call TRBJ2-7; 10 nucleotides agree with TRBD2. CDR1 and CDR2 (germline): MGHRA, YSYEKL. V was pared by 0 bases and J by 2 bases, with 4 bases of the junction left unmatched. The CDR3 length is 16 residues.

V gene TRBV4-1 combines with J gene TRBJ2-3, with D maybe TRBD1 (5 bases). The CDR3 has 15 amino acids. Germline CDR1 and CDR2: MGHRA and YSYEKL. V was cut by 1 base and J by 4 bases, with 12 bases left in between. The CDR3 sequence is CASSQGGREADTQYF. The CDR3 DNA reads as TGCGCCAGCAGCCAAGGTGGCAGGGAAGCAGATACGCAGTATTTT.

This clone was counted many times. This chain joins TRBV7-9 and TRBJ2-1, with TRBD2 matching 9 bases. CDR3 length: 15 amino acids. CDR1 SEHNR and CDR2 FQNEAQ come from the germline V gene (reference sequence). J was trimmed by 12 bases and V by 7 bases; bases with no gene match: 16. In DNA, the CDR3 is TGTGCCAGCACCGGGTCCAGCGGGAGGCCGACTGGGCAGTTCTTC. As protein: CASTGSSGRPTGQFF.

The chain's CDR3 is CAWRGETEAFF. DNA of the CDR3: TGTGCCTGGAGAGGGGAAACTGAAGCTTTCTTT. The chain is built from TRBV30 and TRBJ1-1; possibly TRBD1 for D (5 bases). Germline V gene lookup returns CDR1 GTSNPN and CDR2 SVGIG (reference sequence). CDR3 size: 11 residues. The V end lost 3 bases, the J end lost 5 bases, and 7 bases lay between the germline ends.

V is TRBV28 and J is TRBJ2-5; 9 bases are shared with TRBD1. The CDR3 is made up of 13 amino acids. Losses at the gene ends were 11 bases for V and 6 bases for J; bases not matched to a gene: 10. CDR1 and CDR2 from the germline V gene are MDHEN and SYDVKM. The CDR3 DNA reads TGTGCCGGATCCACAGGGGGCTTAAAGACCCAGTACTTC. Protein product: CAGSTGGLKTQYF.

This chain joins TRBV28 and TRBJ2-1; the match to TRBD2 covers 10 bases. With V trimmed by 4 bases and J by 4 bases, 7 bases remained unmatched. Germline CDR1 reads MDHEN; CDR2 reads SYDVKM. This CDR3 has 16 amino acids. The CDR3 loop is CASSSLAGGLYNEQFF. The DNA for the CDR3 is TGTGCCAGCAGTTCATTAGCGGGAGGACTATACAATGAGCAGTTCTTC.

The V gene is TRBV5-1, the J gene TRBJ2-7; TRBD2 agrees at 10 bases. V lost 3 bases, J lost 3 bases, and 3 bases stayed unmatched. The CDR3 consists of 14 residues. CDR1 is SGHRS, CDR2 YFSETQ, per germline. The CDR3 nucleotides read TGCGCCAGCAGCTACTTAGCGGGGGGCTACGAGCAGTACTTC. Encoded protein: CASSYLAGGYEQYF.

The chain recombines TRBV19 with TRBJ1-1, with D possibly matching TRBD1 (6 bases). Germline loops: CDR1 LNHDA, CDR2 SQIVND (reference sequence). The CDR3 length is 13 residues. V was cut by 9 bases and J by 4 bases, with 15 bases left in between. CDR3 in amino acids: CASNRGGGTEAFF. The CDR3 DNA follows: TGTGCCAGCAACCGAGGGGGTGGCACTGAAGCTTTCTTT.

The V gene is TRBV7-6, the J gene TRBJ2-7; TRBD2 is a possible D gene (6 bases). Trimming took off 1 base at V and 2 bases at J, with 9 bases between the two ends. The CDR3 contains 14 residues. From germline, CDR1 is SGHVS and CDR2 FNYEAQ. The DNA of the CDR3 is TGTGCCAGCAGCTTAGGCGGGGCCCCCTACGAGCAGTACTTC. Translation gives CASSLGGAPYEQYF.

The chain joins TRBV30 to TRBJ2-7, with D perhaps TRBD2 (6 bases). The CDR3 consists of 15 residues. The V end lost 1 base, the J end lost 2 bases, and 15 bases lay between the germline ends. The germline CDR1 and CDR2 sequences are GTSNPN and SVGIG (reference sequence). CDR3 sequence reads: CAWSEVGTATYEQYF. CDR3 sequence (DNA): TGTGCCTGGAGTGAAGTAGGGACTGCAACCTACGAGCAGTACTTC.

The V gene is TRBV11-2, the J gene TRBJ2-7; D is ambiguous. The V end was cut by 0 bases, the J end by 0 bases, with 6 bases between. In germline, CDR1 is SGHAT, CDR2 FQNNGV. The CDR3 runs 14 residues. The CDR3 bases are TGTGCCAGCAGCTTAGACGGGTCCTCCTACGAGCAGTACTTC. Amino acid sequence: CASSLDGSSYEQYF.

The chain is built from TRBV6-5 and TRBJ2-7; 7 bases map to TRBD1. Germline CDR1 MNHEY, CDR2 SVGAGI. The J segment lost 5 bases and the V segment lost 8 bases, leaving 6 bases of the junction unmatched. The CDR3 has 12 residues. The CDR3 DNA reads TGTGCCAGCTCACGACAGGGCCACGAGCAGTACTTC. This gives the protein CASSRQGHEQYF.